The next 4 T cell receptor beta chains were all read from a single sample in a study of cytomegalovirus exposure and HLA in healthy donors. Primers: 60 Vbeta forward and 13 Jbeta reverse. TCRdb's copy holds only in-frame clones and misses some; the assay was immunoSEQ multiplex PCR. The profile shows 100,000 to 150,000 clones, around three quarters of them singletons. The specimen sequenced was PBMCs. The receptors were sampled from a woman between 50 and 59 years old in good health and CMV-seronegative.

This chain joins TRBV19 and TRBJ2-7; 10 bases fit TRBD2. V lost 6 bases, J lost 2 bases, and 7 bases stayed unmatched. The CDR3 is made up of 15 amino acids. CDR1 LNHDA and CDR2 SQIVND come from the germline V gene (reference sequence). CDR3 in amino acids: CASSPIAGGTYEQYF. CDR3 DNA: TGTGCCAGTAGCCCTATAGCGGGAGGAACCTACGAGCAGTACTTC.

J is TRBJ1-5 and V is TRBV30; D is uncertain. The V gene's germline CDR1 is GTSNPN and CDR2 SVGIG (reference sequence). The CDR3 is 14 residues long. Trimming took off 1 base at V and 3 bases at J, with 10 bases between the two ends. The CDR3 spells CAWSAGIVNQPQHF. DNA of the CDR3: TGTGCCTGGAGTGCCGGGATTGTCAATCAGCCCCAGCATTTT.

CDR3 nucleotides: TGTGCCAGCAGTTCTGTGGCGGGCCTATACAATGAGCAGTTCTTC. Encoded protein: CASSSVAGLYNEQFF. The chain carries TRBV28 and TRBJ2-1; possible D gene TRBD2, 5 bases. Per the germline V gene, CDR1 is MDHEN and CDR2 is SYDVKM. Trimming removed 4 bases at V and 4 bases at J, with 14 bases between. This CDR3 spans 15 amino acids.

V gene TRBV7-3 combines with J gene TRBJ2-1; tentative D call: TRBD1 (6 bases). Germline assignment: CDR1 SGHTA and CDR2 FQGTGA. The CDR3 loop spans 13 amino acids. Trimming removed 1 base at V and 9 bases at J, with 10 bases between. CDR3 in DNA: TGTGCCAGCAGCTTAATGGGGGCGGTTGAGCAGTTCTTC. This sequence encodes CASSLMGAVEQFF.